The 14 T cell receptor beta chains presented below share a single source sample, sequenced in a study of cytotoxic CD8 clonotypes in ibrutinib-treated CLL. TCRdb's copy holds only in-frame clones and misses some; the assay was immunoSEQ multiplex PCR. The sample contains tens of thousands of clones, about 70% of which appear only once. The specimen comprised PBMCs, sampled after 36 months of ibrutinib treatment. These receptors came from a human donor with chronic lymphocytic leukemia.

Only one count was recorded for this clone. The genes are TRBV6-5 and TRBJ1-1, with a tentative D call TRBD1 (6 bases). From germline, CDR1 is MNHEY and CDR2 SVGAGI. V was cut by 4 bases and J by 2 bases, with 14 bases left in between. The CDR3 consists of 15 residues. CDR3 sequence (DNA): TGTGCCAGCAGTTCCCGGACAGATATTAACACTGAAGCTTTCTTT. It yields the protein CASSSRTDINTEAFF.

V usage is TRBV4-1 and J usage is TRBJ1-3, with 9 bases aligning to TRBD1. This CDR3 is 15 amino acids long. Trimming took 4 bases from V and 0 from J; bases not matched to a gene: 1. Germline V lookup: CDR1 MGHRA, CDR2 YSYEKL. CDR3 sequence: CASSPDRGSGNTIYF. For the CDR3, the DNA is TGCGCCAGCAGCCCGGACAGGGGCTCTGGAAACACCATATATTTT.

J is TRBJ2-1 and V is TRBV4-1, with 11 bases identical to TRBD2. Per germline, CDR1 MGHRA and CDR2 YSYEKL. Trimming took 3 bases from V and 3 from J; bases not matched to a gene: 7. This CDR3 spans 17 amino acids. The DNA for the CDR3 is TGCGCCAGCAGCCACGCACCTCTAGCGGGGGGCTACAATGAGCAGTTCTTC. Translating gives CASSHAPLAGGYNEQFF.

The chain couples TRBV13 to TRBJ2-3; maybe TRBD2 (7 bases). The germline V gene encodes CDR1 PRHDT and CDR2 FYEKMQ (reference sequence). V was clipped by 4 bases and J by 6 bases, with 14 bases between them. This CDR3 has 14 amino acids. The CDR3 is CASSSEGGMDTQYF. The CDR3 nucleotides are TGTGCCAGCAGCTCGGAGGGGGGGATGGATACGCAGTATTTT.

The rearrangement joins TRBV5-1 to TRBJ2-2; D gene unclear. V was cut by 5 bases and J by 3 bases, with 8 bases left in between. CDR1 is SGHRS, CDR2 YFSETQ, per germline. CDR3 size: 13 residues. In DNA, the CDR3 is TGCGCCAGCAGTTTAACCCACACCGGGGAGCTGTTTTTT. Protein: CASSLTHTGELFF.

This clone came up a few times. V is TRBV7-6 and J is TRBJ1-6, with D hard to call. Trimming removed 2 bases from V and 0 bases from J, with 2 bases in between. The CDR3 loop spans 14 amino acids. Germline V gene data show CDR1 as SGHVS and CDR2 as FNYEAQ. The CDR3 loop reads CASSLLSYNSPLHF. In DNA, the CDR3 is TGTGCCAGCAGCTTACTCTCCTATAATTCACCCCTCCACTTT.

The chain uses TRBV6-5 and TRBJ1-3, with 9 bases fitting TRBD1. Trimming took 6 bases from V and 2 from J; bases not matched to a gene: 2. The length of the CDR3 is 14 residues. Germline V gene lookup returns CDR1 MNHEY and CDR2 SVGAGI. CDR3 nucleotides: TGTGCCAGCAGACAGGGGGCGGCTGGAAACACCATATATTTT. This translates into CASRQGAAGNTIYF.

The V call is TRBV27, the J call TRBJ2-3; D may correspond to TRBD1 or TRBD2 (5 bases each). CDR3 length: 14 amino acids. Germline V gene lookup returns CDR1 MNHEY and CDR2 SMNVEV (reference sequence). The V and J ends lost 5 bases and 2 bases respectively, with 11 bases between them. In nucleotides, the CDR3 is TGTGCCAGCAGTCTCGGGACCCTCACAGATACGCAGTATTTT. It yields the protein CASSLGTLTDTQYF.

The chain employs TRBV19 and TRBJ1-1; 7 nucleotides align to TRBD1. Germline values: CDR1 LNHDA, CDR2 SQIVND (reference sequence). With V trimmed by 6 bases and J by 0 bases, 1 base remained unmatched. The CDR3 is made up of 13 amino acids. CDR3: CASRTGLNTEAFF. The CDR3, as DNA: TGTGCCAGTAGGACAGGGTTGAACACTGAAGCTTTCTTT.

CDR3 amino acids: CASSLDGGIYPEAFF. As DNA, the CDR3 is TGTGCCAGCAGCTTAGATGGGGGTATCTACCCTGAAGCTTTCTTT. The chain couples TRBV11-2 to TRBJ1-1; D might be TRBD1 (5 bases). V gave up 0 bases and J gave up 6 bases, with 14 bases separating them. The CDR3 contains 15 residues. Germline CDR1 is SGHAT and CDR2 is FQNNGV.

The chain carries TRBV5-1 and TRBJ2-3; D remains ambiguous. The V gene's germline CDR1 is SGHRS and CDR2 YFSETQ. The CDR3 contains 12 residues. The ends were cut back, 5 bases at V and 2 bases at J, with 6 bases in the middle. The CDR3 nucleotides are TGCGCCAGCAGTCGAGACACAGATACGCAGTATTTT. Its translation: CASSRDTDTQYF.

The gene calls are TRBV7-9 and TRBJ1-6; D gene ambiguous. The CDR3 is made up of 13 amino acids. CDR1 SEHNR and CDR2 FQNEAQ come from the germline V gene (reference sequence). V was clipped by 5 bases and J by 10 bases, with 12 bases between them. The CDR3 DNA is TGTGCCAGCAGCCAAGGAAGGGAATCACCCCTCCACTTT. Encoded protein: CASSQGRESPLHF.

This rearrangement joins TRBV19 to TRBJ1-2; 8 bases fit TRBD1. CDR1 is LNHDA, CDR2 SQIVND, per germline (reference sequence). J was trimmed by 4 bases and V by 7 bases; bases with no gene match: 11. The CDR3 has 15 amino acids. The chain's CDR3 is CASTRRGQELYGYTF. The CDR3 nucleotides are TGTGCCAGTACCCGGAGGGGACAGGAGCTCTATGGCTACACCTTC.

The V gene is TRBV5-5, the J gene TRBJ1-2; tentative D call: TRBD1 (6 bases). Looked up from germline, CDR1 is SGHKS and CDR2 is YYEKEE (reference sequence). Trimming removed 0 bases at V and 6 bases at J, with 15 bases between. The CDR3 extends over 15 amino acids. CDR3 bases: TGTGCCAGCAGCTTGGAGTGGACAGTGGTGGATGGCTACACCTTC. Translation: CASSLEWTVVDGYTF. Combining the CDR3 with reference TRBV5-5 and TRBJ1-2 gives the whole variable domain DAGVTQSPTHLIKTRGQQVTLRCSPISGHKSVSWYQQVLGQGPQFIFQYYEKEERGRGNFPDRFSARQFPNYSSELNVNALLLGDSALYLCASSLEWTVVDGYTFGSGTRLTVV.